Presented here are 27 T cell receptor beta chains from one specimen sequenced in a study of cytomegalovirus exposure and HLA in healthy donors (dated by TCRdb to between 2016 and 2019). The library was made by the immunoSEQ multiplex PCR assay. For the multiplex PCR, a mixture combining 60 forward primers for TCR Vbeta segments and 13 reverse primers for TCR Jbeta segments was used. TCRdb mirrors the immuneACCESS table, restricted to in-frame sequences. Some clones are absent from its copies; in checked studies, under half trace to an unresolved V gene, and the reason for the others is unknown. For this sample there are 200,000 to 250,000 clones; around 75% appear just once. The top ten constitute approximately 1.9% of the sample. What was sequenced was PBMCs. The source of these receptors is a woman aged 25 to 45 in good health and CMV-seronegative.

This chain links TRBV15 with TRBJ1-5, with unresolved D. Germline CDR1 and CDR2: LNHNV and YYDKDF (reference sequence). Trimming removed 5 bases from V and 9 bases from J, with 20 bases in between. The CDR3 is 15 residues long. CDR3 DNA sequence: TGTGCCACCAGCCCCTTGTCGCCCGCGGTGTCGCCCCAGCATTTT. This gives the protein CATSPLSPAVSPQHF. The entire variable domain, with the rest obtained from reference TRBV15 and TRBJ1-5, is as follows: DAMVIQNPRYQVTQFGKPVTLSCSQTLNHNVMYWYQQKSSQAPKLLFHYYDKDFNNEADTPDNFQSRRPNTSFCFLDIRSPGLGDTAMYLCATSPLSPAVSPQHFGDGTRLSIL.

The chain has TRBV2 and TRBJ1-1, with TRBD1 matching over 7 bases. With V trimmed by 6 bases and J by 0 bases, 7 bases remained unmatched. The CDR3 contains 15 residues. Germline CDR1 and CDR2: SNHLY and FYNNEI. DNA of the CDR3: TGTGCCAGCAGCGCCGACAGGGCTATGAACACTGAAGCTTTCTTT. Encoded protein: CASSADRAMNTEAFF.

Here the CDR3 reads CASTPRGQGYQPQHF. CDR3 sequence (DNA): TGTGCCAGCACCCCTCGGGGACAGGGGTATCAGCCCCAGCATTTT. J is TRBJ1-5 and V is TRBV6-1, with 10 positions matching TRBD1. CDR1 and CDR2 from the germline V gene are MNHNS and SASEGT. The CDR3 extends over 15 amino acids. After removal of 7 bases from V and 5 bases from J, the junction contained 8 bases not matched to a gene.

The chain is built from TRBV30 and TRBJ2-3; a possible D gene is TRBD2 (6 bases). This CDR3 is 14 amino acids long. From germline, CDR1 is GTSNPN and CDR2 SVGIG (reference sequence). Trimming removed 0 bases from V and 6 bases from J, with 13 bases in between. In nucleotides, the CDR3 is TGTGCCTGGAGTGTACGTCAGGGAGGCGATACGCAGTATTTT. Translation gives CAWSVRQGGDTQYF. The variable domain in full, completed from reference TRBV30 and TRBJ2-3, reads SQTIHQWPATLVQPVGSPLSLECTVEGTSNPNLYWYRQAAGRGLQLLFYSVGIGQISSEVPQNLSASRPQDRQFILSSKKLLLSDSGFYLCAWSVRQGGDTQYFGPGTRLTVL.

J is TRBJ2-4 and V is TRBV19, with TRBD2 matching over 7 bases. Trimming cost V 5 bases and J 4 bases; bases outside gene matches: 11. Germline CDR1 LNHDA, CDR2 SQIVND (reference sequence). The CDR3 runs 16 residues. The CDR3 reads CASSWRGEGSKNIQYF. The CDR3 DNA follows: TGTGCCAGTAGTTGGAGAGGGGAGGGCTCTAAAAACATTCAGTACTTC.

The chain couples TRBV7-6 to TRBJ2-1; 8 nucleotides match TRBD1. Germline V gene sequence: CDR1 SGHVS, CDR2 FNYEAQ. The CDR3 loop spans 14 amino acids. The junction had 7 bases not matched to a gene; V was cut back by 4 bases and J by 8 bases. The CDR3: CASSSRGLRDEQFF. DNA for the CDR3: TGTGCCAGCAGCTCCAGGGGGCTTAGGGATGAGCAGTTCTTC.

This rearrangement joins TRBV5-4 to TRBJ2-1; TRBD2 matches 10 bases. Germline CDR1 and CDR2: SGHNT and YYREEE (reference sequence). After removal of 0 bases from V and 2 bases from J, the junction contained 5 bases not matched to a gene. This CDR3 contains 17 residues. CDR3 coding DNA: TGTGCCAGCAGCTTGGATTCAGGACTAGCGGCCTACAATGAGCAGTTCTTC. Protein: CASSLDSGLAAYNEQFF.

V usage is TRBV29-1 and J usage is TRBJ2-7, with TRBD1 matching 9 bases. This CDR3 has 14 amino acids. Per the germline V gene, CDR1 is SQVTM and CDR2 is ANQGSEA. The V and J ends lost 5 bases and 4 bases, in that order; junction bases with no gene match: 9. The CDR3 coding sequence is TGCAGCGTTACCAGACAGGGGGTAAGGTACGAGCAGTACTTC. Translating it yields CSVTRQGVRYEQYF.

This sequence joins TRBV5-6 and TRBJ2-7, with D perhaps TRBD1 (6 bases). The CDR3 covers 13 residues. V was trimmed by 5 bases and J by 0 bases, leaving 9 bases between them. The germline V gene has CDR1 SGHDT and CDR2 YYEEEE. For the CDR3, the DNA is TGTGCCAGCAGTCGACAGGCCTCCTACGAGCAGTACTTC. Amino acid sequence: CASSRQASYEQYF. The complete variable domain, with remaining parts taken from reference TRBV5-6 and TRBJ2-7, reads DAGVTQSPTHLIKTRGQQVTLRCSPKSGHDTVSWYQQALGQGPQFIFQYYEEEERQRGNFPDRFSGHQFPNYSSELNVNALLLGDSALYLCASSRQASYEQYFGPGTRLTVT.

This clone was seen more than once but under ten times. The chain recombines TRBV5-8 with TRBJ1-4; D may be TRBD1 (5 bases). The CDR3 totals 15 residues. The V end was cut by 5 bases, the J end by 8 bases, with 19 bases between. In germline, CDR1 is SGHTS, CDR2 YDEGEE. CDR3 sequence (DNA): TGTGCCAGCAGGCCTCAGACAGCGCTCGAGGAAAAACTGTTTTTT. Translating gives CASRPQTALEEKLFF.

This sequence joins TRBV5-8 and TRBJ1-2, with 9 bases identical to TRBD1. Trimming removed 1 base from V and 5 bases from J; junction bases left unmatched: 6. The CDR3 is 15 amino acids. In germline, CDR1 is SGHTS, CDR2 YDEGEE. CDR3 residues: CASSLPGTGRYGYTF. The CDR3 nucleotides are TGTGCCAGCAGCTTGCCGGGGACAGGGCGGTATGGCTACACCTTC.

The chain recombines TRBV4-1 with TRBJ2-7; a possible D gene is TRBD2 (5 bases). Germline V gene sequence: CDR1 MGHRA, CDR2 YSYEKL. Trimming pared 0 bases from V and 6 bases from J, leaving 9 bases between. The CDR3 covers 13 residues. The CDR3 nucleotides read TGCGCCAGCAGCCAAGATGTACGGGGCGAGCAGTACTTC. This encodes CASSQDVRGEQYF.

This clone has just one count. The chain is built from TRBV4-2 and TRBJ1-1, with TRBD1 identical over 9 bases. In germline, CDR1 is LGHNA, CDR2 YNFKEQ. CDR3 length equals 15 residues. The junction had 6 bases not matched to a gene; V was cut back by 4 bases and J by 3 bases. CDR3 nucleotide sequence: TGTGCCAGCAGCCCGGGACAGGGAGGATACACTGAAGCTTTCTTT. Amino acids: CASSPGQGGYTEAFF.

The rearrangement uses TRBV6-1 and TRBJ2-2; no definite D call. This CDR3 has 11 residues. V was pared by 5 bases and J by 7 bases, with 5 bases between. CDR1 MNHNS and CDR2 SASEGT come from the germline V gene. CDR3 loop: CASSFGGELFF. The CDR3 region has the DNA TGTGCCAGCAGTTTCGGCGGGGAGCTGTTTTTT.

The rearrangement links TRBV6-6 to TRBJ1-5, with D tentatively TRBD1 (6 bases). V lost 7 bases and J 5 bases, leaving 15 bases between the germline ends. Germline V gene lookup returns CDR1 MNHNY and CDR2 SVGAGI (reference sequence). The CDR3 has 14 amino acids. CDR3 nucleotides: TGTGCCAGCAACCACCGGGACAAGGATCAGCCCCAGCATTTT. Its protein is CASNHRDKDQPQHF.

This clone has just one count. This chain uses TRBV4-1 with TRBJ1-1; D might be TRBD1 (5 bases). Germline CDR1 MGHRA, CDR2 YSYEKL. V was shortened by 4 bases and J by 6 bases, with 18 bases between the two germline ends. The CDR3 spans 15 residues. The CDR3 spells CASSLAGGWEPEAFF. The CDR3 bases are TGCGCCAGCAGCCTCGCGGGGGGGTGGGAACCTGAAGCTTTCTTT.

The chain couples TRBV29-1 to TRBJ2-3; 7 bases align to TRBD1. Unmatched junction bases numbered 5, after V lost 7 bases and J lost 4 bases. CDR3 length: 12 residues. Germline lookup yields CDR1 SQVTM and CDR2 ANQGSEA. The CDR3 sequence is CSGGTVPDTQYF. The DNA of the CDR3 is TGCAGCGGGGGGACAGTGCCAGATACGCAGTATTTT.

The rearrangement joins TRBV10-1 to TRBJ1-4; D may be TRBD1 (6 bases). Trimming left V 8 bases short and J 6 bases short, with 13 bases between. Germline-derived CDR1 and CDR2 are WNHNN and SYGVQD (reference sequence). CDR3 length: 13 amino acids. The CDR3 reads CASQAGEDEKLFF. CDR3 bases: TGCGCCAGCCAAGCAGGGGAAGATGAAAAACTGTTTTTT.

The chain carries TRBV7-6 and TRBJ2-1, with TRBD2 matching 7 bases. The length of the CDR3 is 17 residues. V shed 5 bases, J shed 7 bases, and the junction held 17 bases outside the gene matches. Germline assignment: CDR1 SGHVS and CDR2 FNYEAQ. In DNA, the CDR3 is TGTGCCAGCAGCCCGAGACCGCTAGCGGAGCGCTGGAATGAGCAGTTCTTC. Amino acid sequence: CASSPRPLAERWNEQFF.

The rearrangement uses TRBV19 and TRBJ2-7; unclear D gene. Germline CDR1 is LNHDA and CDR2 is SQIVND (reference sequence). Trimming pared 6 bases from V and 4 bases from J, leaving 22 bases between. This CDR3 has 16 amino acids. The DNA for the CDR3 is TGTGCCAGTAGGCGTGAGGCTAGTGTGGGTCCTTACGAGCAGTACTTC. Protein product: CASRREASVGPYEQYF.

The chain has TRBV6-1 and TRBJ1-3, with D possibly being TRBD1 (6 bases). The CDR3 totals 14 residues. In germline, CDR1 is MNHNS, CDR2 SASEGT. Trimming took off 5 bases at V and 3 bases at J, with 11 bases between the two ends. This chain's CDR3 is CASSSGQLGNTIYF. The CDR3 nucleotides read TGTGCCAGCAGTTCTGGACAGCTTGGAAACACCATATATTTT.

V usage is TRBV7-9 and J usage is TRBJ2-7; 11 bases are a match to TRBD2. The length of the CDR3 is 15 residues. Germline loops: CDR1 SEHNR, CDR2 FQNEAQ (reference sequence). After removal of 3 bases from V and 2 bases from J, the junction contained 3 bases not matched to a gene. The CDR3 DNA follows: TGTGCCAGCAGCTTGGTAGCGGGAGGGCCCTACGAGCAGTACTTC. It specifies CASSLVAGGPYEQYF. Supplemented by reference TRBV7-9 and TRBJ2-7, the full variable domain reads DTGVSQNPRHKITKRGQNVTFRCDPISEHNRLYWYRQTLGQGPEFLTYFQNEAQLEKSRLLSDRFSAERPKGSFSTLEIQRTEQGDSAMYLCASSLVAGGPYEQYFGPGTRLTVT.

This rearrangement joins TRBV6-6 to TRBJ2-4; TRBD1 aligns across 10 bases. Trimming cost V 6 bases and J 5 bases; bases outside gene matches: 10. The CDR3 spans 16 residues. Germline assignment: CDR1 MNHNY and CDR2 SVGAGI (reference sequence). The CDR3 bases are TGTGCCAGCAGGGGCGACAGGGGGCTTTTGGAAAACATTCAGTACTTC. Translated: CASRGDRGLLENIQYF.

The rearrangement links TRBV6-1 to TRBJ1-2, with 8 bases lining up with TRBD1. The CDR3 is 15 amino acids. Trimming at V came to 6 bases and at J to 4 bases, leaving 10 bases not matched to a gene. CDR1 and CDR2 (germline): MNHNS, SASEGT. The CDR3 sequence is CASRSTGTGLYGYTF. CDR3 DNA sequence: TGTGCCAGCAGATCTACCGGGACAGGCCTCTATGGCTACACCTTC.

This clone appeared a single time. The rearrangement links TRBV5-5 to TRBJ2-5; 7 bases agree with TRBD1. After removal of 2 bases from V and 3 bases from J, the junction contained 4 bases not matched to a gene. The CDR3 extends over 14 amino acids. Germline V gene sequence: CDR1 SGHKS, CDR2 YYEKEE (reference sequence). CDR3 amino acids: CASSLRTGEETQYF. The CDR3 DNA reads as TGTGCCAGCAGCTTACGGACAGGAGAAGAGACCCAGTACTTC.

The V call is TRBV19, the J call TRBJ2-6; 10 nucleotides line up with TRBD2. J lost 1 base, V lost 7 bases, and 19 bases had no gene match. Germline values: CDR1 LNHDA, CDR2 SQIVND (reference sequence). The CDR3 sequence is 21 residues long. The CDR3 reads CASKVRSGPSGSRSGANVLTF. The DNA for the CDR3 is TGTGCCAGTAAGGTTAGGTCCGGACCTAGCGGGAGTAGGTCTGGGGCCAACGTCCTGACTTTC.

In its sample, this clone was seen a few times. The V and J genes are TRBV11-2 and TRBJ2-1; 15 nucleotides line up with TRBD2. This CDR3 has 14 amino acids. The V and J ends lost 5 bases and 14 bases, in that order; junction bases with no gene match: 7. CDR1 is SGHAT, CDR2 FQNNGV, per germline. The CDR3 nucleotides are TGTGCCAGCAGCCCGCGGACTAGCGGGGGGGACGAGTTCTTC. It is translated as CASSPRTSGGDEFF.